These 28 T cell receptor beta chains share one sample of origin, sequenced in a study of T cell responses to AZD1222 COVID-19 vaccine. The repertoire was sequenced with immunoSEQ multiplex PCR; TCRdb's copy has only in-frame clones and lacks some. Of under 100,000 clones in the sample, approximately 90% were seen once. This sample comprised peripheral blood, obtained on day 0 of MenACWY control vaccination. The source of these receptors is an adult in good health.

The chain joins TRBV25-1 to TRBJ1-5, with TRBD1 as a possible D gene (6 bases). Germline CDR1 and CDR2: MGHDK and SYGVNS. The V end was cut by 10 bases, the J end by 2 bases, with 27 bases between. This CDR3 region has 18 residues. The CDR3 nucleotides read TGTGCCAACACGAAAGAAGAGGGGGGAAAGAGCCGCAATCAGCCCCAGCATTTT. Encoded protein: CANTKEEGGKSRNQPQHF.

The chain uses TRBV7-8 and TRBJ1-5, with TRBD1 matching 7 bases. Germline V CDR1 and CDR2: SGHVS, FQNEAQ. The CDR3 is 14 residues long. The V gene end was trimmed by 3 bases and the J gene end by 4 bases; junction bases not matched to a gene: 3. The chain's CDR3 is CASSLAGGNQPQHF. As DNA, the CDR3 is TGTGCCAGCAGCTTGGCAGGGGGGAATCAGCCCCAGCATTTT.

The chain uses TRBV30 and TRBJ1-1, with 7 bases that match TRBD1. The germline gives CDR1 GTSNPN, CDR2 SVGIG (reference sequence). This CDR3 comprises 13 residues. Trimming took 1 base from V and 5 from J; bases not matched to a gene: 4. Here the CDR3 reads CAWSAYRGTEAFF. CDR3 DNA sequence: TGTGCCTGGAGTGCCTACAGGGGAACTGAAGCTTTCTTT.

The rearrangement joins TRBV5-1 to TRBJ2-7, with 7 positions matching TRBD1. CDR3 length: 15 amino acids. Germline trimming cut 4 bases from V and 2 bases from J; bases unmatched to any gene: 9. Germline V CDR1 and CDR2: SGHRS, YFSETQ. CDR3 DNA sequence: TGCGCCAGCAGCGATAACCTCGGGACAGCCTACGAGCAGTACTTC. It codes for CASSDNLGTAYEQYF.

The rearrangement joins TRBV28 to TRBJ2-1; TRBD2 is a possible D gene (5 bases). The V end lost 10 bases, the J end lost 10 bases, and 23 bases lay between the germline ends. The CDR3 sequence is 14 residues long. Germline V gives CDR1 MDHEN, CDR2 SYDVKM. CDR3 region: CATLDWAGSGEQFF. DNA of the CDR3: TGTGCCACCTTGGACTGGGCTGGGAGTGGGGAGCAGTTCTTC.

V usage is TRBV4-3 and J usage is TRBJ1-5, with D unresolved. The CDR3 loop spans 16 amino acids. V was pared by 2 bases and J by 2 bases, with 13 bases between. Per germline, CDR1 LGHNA and CDR2 YSLEER. The CDR3 DNA follows: TGCGCCAGCAGCCAATCTGCCCCGAGGTGCAATCAGCCCCAGCATTTT. Its translation is CASSQSAPRCNQPQHF.

The genes are TRBV7-8 and TRBJ1-6, with no clear D. Trimming stripped 3 bases from V and 7 bases from J, with 13 bases between. The germline gives CDR1 SGHVS, CDR2 FQNEAQ. The CDR3 extends over 15 amino acids. The CDR3 sequence is CASSFGPETNSPLHF. CDR3 sequence (DNA): TGTGCCAGCAGCTTTGGGCCAGAGACCAATTCACCCCTCCACTTT.

This chain uses TRBV3-1 (or the pseudogene TRBV3-2) with TRBJ1-1; 8 bases fit TRBD1. The CDR3 extends over 13 amino acids. Trimming removed 0 bases from V and 11 bases from J; junction bases left unmatched: 5. Germline CDR1 LGHDT, CDR2 YNNKEL (reference sequence). Here the CDR3 reads CASSQDDRGTAFF. In DNA form, the CDR3 reads TGTGCCAGCAGCCAAGATGACAGGGGTACGGCTTTCTTT.

The rearrangement uses TRBV12-3 or TRBV12-4 and TRBJ1-1; D call uncertain. The CDR3 contains 13 residues. V lost 4 bases and J 1 base, leaving 7 bases between the germline ends. The CDR3 protein is CASSSVRNTEAFF. DNA for the CDR3: TGTGCCAGCAGTTCAGTGAGGAACACTGAAGCTTTCTTT.

The chain uses TRBV28 and TRBJ1-1; 7 positions agree with TRBD1. Trimming cost V 5 bases and J 0 bases; bases outside gene matches: 6. The CDR3 sequence is 15 residues long. CDR1 is MDHEN and CDR2 is SYDVKM in the germline V gene. The CDR3 sequence: CASSRGTAMNTEAFF. The CDR3 region has the DNA TGTGCCAGCAGTCGCGGGACAGCCATGAACACTGAAGCTTTCTTT.

This clone has just one count. The V and J genes are TRBV12-3 or TRBV12-4 and TRBJ2-5; D remains ambiguous. The V end lost 6 bases, the J end lost 3 bases, and 5 bases lay between the germline ends. The CDR3 loop spans 11 amino acids. CDR3 DNA: TGTGCCAGCAGCCGGGAAGAGACCCAGTACTTC. This encodes CASSREETQYF.

The rearrangement links TRBV25-1 to TRBJ1-2; no clear D. The CDR3 spans 14 residues. CDR1 is MGHDK and CDR2 is SYGVNS in the germline V gene. V lost 4 bases to trimming and J lost 0 bases, with 9 bases between them. DNA of the CDR3: TGTGCCAGCAGTGCTGTGTCAGCTAACTATGGCTACACCTTC. Translated, it gives CASSAVSANYGYTF.

The table lists this clone with a few counts. The gene calls are TRBV5-4 and TRBJ1-6; 8 nucleotides line up with TRBD1. V trimming: 3 bases; J trimming: 8 bases; junction bases outside the gene matches: 7. In germline, CDR1 is SGHNT, CDR2 YYREEE (reference sequence). The CDR3 totals 15 residues. The CDR3 loop is CASSSTQGVDSPLHF. In DNA form, the CDR3 reads TGTGCCAGCAGCTCAACACAGGGGGTCGATTCACCCCTCCACTTT.

This sequence joins TRBV4-3 and TRBJ1-3; D unresolved. CDR3 length: 14 amino acids. Germline assignment: CDR1 LGHNA and CDR2 YSLEER. Trimming left V 0 bases short and J 0 bases short, with 3 bases between. CDR3 sequence reads: CASSQDASGNTIYF. The CDR3 nucleotides are TGCGCCAGCAGCCAAGATGCCTCTGGAAACACCATATATTTT.

This chain connects TRBV7-9 to TRBJ1-1; no clear D. The germline V and J ends were trimmed by 5 bases and 8 bases, with 12 bases remaining between them. CDR1 and CDR2 (germline): SEHNR, FQNEAQ (reference sequence). The CDR3 sequence is 12 residues long. The CDR3 is CASSASTGEAFF. CDR3 in DNA: TGTGCCAGCAGCGCTAGCACGGGGGAAGCTTTCTTT.

J is TRBJ2-3 and V is TRBV7-9; 7 positions agree with TRBD1. The CDR3 contains 16 residues. Losses at the gene ends were 8 bases for V and 0 bases for J; bases not matched to a gene: 11. CDR1 is SEHNR, CDR2 FQNEAQ, per germline (reference sequence). The CDR3 reads CASPQGGDFSTDTQYF. CDR3 DNA sequence: TGTGCCAGCCCCCAAGGGGGCGATTTCAGCACAGATACGCAGTATTTT.

The gene calls are TRBV5-6 and TRBJ1-1, with D possibly being TRBD1 (5 bases). The CDR3 consists of 14 residues. The V gene's germline CDR1 is SGHDT and CDR2 YYEEEE. Trimming took 5 bases from V and 3 from J, leaving 14 bases between them. The CDR3 region has the DNA TGTGCCAGCAGTCCCGGGGGAGGGTACACTGAAGCTTTCTTT. Translation gives CASSPGGGYTEAFF.

The chain links TRBV20-1 to TRBJ1-1; no firm D call. Germline V gene data show CDR1 as DFQATT and CDR2 as SNEGSKA (reference sequence). V was trimmed by 2 bases and J by 8 bases, leaving 9 bases between them. The CDR3 has 11 residues. CDR3 in DNA: TGCAGTGCTAGACGTACCGGAGAAGCTTTCTTT. Translating it yields CSARRTGEAFF.

V and J are TRBV12-3 or TRBV12-4 and TRBJ1-2; D unresolved. The V end lost 4 bases, the J end lost 4 bases, and 7 bases lay between the germline ends. The CDR3 is made up of 12 amino acids. The CDR3 coding sequence is TGTGCCAGCAGTTCCGGGAGCTATGGCTACACCTTC. Encoded protein: CASSSGSYGYTF.

The chain links TRBV20-1 to TRBJ1-6; D might be TRBD1 (6 bases). Between the trimmed V and J ends, which lost 3 bases and 5 bases, there was a span of 14 bases. CDR3 length equals 15 residues. Germline CDR1 is DFQATT and CDR2 is SNEGSKA (reference sequence). CDR3 in amino acids: CSASRGGADNSPLHF. CDR3 coding DNA: TGCAGTGCTAGTAGGGGGGGAGCCGATAATTCACCCCTCCACTTT.

CDR3 in amino acids: CASTTGTGQSPLHF. As DNA, the CDR3 is TGTGCCAGTACCACCGGGACAGGGCAATCACCCCTCCACTTT. V usage is TRBV19 and J usage is TRBJ1-6; 9 bases line up with TRBD1. The V gene end was trimmed by 7 bases and the J gene end by 10 bases; junction bases not matched to a gene: 8. Per the germline V gene, CDR1 is LNHDA and CDR2 is SQIVND (reference sequence). This CDR3 has 14 amino acids.

The V and J genes are TRBV6-2 or TRBV6-3 and TRBJ2-3; TRBD2 matches 7 bases. The germline CDR1 and CDR2 sequences are MNHEY and SVGEGT. V was pared by 5 bases and J by 11 bases, with 10 bases of the junction left unmatched. CDR3 length equals 13 residues. CDR3 sequence: CASSGTGTTLQYF. Written as DNA, the CDR3 is TGTGCCAGCAGTGGAACCGGGACTACACTGCAGTATTTT.

The V call is TRBV19, the J call TRBJ1-5; 8 positions agree with TRBD1. This CDR3 contains 14 residues. CDR1 LNHDA and CDR2 SQIVND come from the germline V gene (reference sequence). With 3 bases clipped from V and 6 bases from J, the junction kept 4 bases outside the gene matches. Here the CDR3 DNA reads TGTGCCAGTAGTATGACAGGGGCGGCTCAGCCCCAGCATTTT. Its protein is CASSMTGAAQPQHF.

This clone has only one observation. The V and J genes are TRBV19 and TRBJ2-5; possible D gene TRBD1, 5 bases. The V and J ends lost 6 bases and 4 bases respectively, with 15 bases between them. Germline assignment: CDR1 LNHDA and CDR2 SQIVND (reference sequence). This CDR3 region has 14 residues. The CDR3, as DNA: TGTGCCAGTAGCAGGACAAGTAGGCGAGAGACCCAGTACTTC. Encoded protein: CASSRTSRRETQYF.

The chain combines TRBV4-3 with TRBJ2-7; 12 bases are a match to TRBD1. Germline lookup yields CDR1 LGHNA and CDR2 YSLEER. V was clipped by 1 base and J by 6 bases; unmatched bases: 13. The CDR3 loop spans 18 amino acids. This chain's CDR3 is CASSQGQGQGAFCFEQYF. Written as DNA, the CDR3 is TGCGCCAGCAGCCAAGGTCAGGGACAGGGGGCATTTTGTTTCGAGCAGTACTTC.

This clone was recorded only once. The chain has TRBV3-1 (or the pseudogene TRBV3-2) and TRBJ2-1; D possibly corresponds to TRBD2 (6 bases). Germline values: CDR1 LGHDT, CDR2 YNNKEL (reference sequence). V lost 5 bases and J lost 8, with 13 bases in between. CDR3 length: 13 residues. CDR3 loop: CASSYVGGHEQFF. The CDR3, as DNA: TGTGCCAGCAGCTATGTCGGAGGGCATGAGCAGTTCTTC.

V gene TRBV24-1 combines with J gene TRBJ1-1; TRBD1 is a possible D gene (5 bases). Trimming took off 4 bases at V and 5 bases at J, with 10 bases between the two ends. Germline assignment: CDR1 KGHDR and CDR2 SFDVKD. The CDR3 contains 13 residues. CDR3 DNA: TGTGCCACCAGTGAGGGACGGTGGACTGAAGCTTTCTTT. Translating gives CATSEGRWTEAFF.

The J gene is TRBJ1-4, the V gene TRBV5-1; D is unclear. The CDR3 is 14 residues long. Looked up from germline, CDR1 is SGHRS and CDR2 is YFSETQ. The ends were cut back, 3 bases at V and 0 bases at J, with 6 bases in the middle. CDR3 DNA sequence: TGCGCCAGCAGCTCGACTTCAACTAATGAAAAACTGTTTTTT. The encoded protein is CASSSTSTNEKLFF.